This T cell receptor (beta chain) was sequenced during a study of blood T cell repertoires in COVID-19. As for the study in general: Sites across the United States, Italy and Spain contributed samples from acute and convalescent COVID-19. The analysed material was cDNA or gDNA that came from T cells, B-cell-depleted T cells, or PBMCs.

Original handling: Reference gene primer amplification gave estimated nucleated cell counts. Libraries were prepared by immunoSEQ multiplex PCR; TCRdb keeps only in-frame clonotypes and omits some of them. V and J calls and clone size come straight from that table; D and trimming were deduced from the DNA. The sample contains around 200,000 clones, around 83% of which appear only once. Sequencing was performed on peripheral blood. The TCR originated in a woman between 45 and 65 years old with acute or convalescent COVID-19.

The CDR3 DNA reads TGTGCCAGCAGCTTAGCAGCGGGAGGTAACGAGCAGTACTTC. It translates to CASSLAAGGNEQYF. The chain recombines TRBV7-2 with TRBJ2-7; 9 nucleotides match TRBD2. Germline CDR1 SGHTA, CDR2 FQGNSA. V was pared by 0 bases and J by 5 bases, with 2 bases of the junction left unmatched. The CDR3 sequence is 14 residues long.